This passage covers 23 T cell receptor beta chains from one sample sequenced in a study of T cell repertoires in cytomegalovirus infection (dated 2019 in TCRdb). The sequencer was an Illumina HiSeq 1500. The raw public reads went through TCRdb reprocessing: fastp at Q25, MiXCR clone calling, in-frame beta chains kept. Duplicate CDR3 protein sequences are folded into a single record with the most common DNA and genes. The sample includes roughly 230,000 distinct CDR3 sequences, with over 15% observed a single time. The ten largest clones capture 40% to 55% of the sample. Sequencing was done on a sample of CD8+ T cells from PBMCs. All receptors come from a human donor in good health (CMV status not recorded). Some clones in this sample may be carry-over from other donors' samples.

This clonotype was counted many times. The chain uses TRBV7-8 and TRBJ2-3; D is undetermined. CDR3 length equals 15 residues. The V and J ends lost 4 bases and 2 bases respectively, with 13 bases between them. Germline assignment: CDR1 SGHVS and CDR2 FQNEAQ. CDR3 sequence: CASSSPQEITDTQYF. The CDR3 DNA is TGTGCCAGCAGCTCCCCCCAGGAGATCACAGATACGCAGTATTTT.

This clonotype was picked up a small number of times. The V call is TRBV20-1, the J call TRBJ2-7; a weak D match, TRBD2 (5 bases). This CDR3 is 15 amino acids long. Germline values: CDR1 DFQATT, CDR2 SNEGSKA (reference sequence). The germline V and J ends were trimmed by 1 base and 2 bases, with 15 bases remaining between them. The CDR3 DNA follows: TGCAGTGCTAGAGTTCCGGATCTAGCCGCCTACGAGCAGTACTTC. It is translated as CSARVPDLAAYEQYF.

This clonotype appeared many times. The gene calls are TRBV28 and TRBJ2-7, with TRBD2 matching over 9 bases. The J segment lost 6 bases and the V segment lost 5 bases, leaving 11 bases of the junction unmatched. The CDR3 runs to 15 residues. Germline V CDR1 and CDR2: MDHEN, SYDVKM. The CDR3 sequence is CASSLGTSISGEQYF. In DNA, the CDR3 is TGTGCCAGCAGTCTCGGGACTAGCATCTCCGGCGAGCAGTACTTC. Complete variable domain (other parts from reference TRBV28 and TRBJ2-7): DVKVTQSSRYLVKRTGEKVFLECVQDMDHENMFWYRQDPGLGLRLIYFSYDVKMKEKGDIPEGYSVSREKKERFSLILESASTNQTSMYLCASSLGTSISGEQYFGPGTRLTVT.

This clonotype was counted only a few times. This rearrangement joins TRBV25-1 to TRBJ1-2; no clear D. Germline CDR1 reads MGHDK; CDR2 reads SYGVNS. With 1 base removed from V and 0 bases from J, the gap between germline ends came to 9 bases. CDR3 length: 15 residues. The CDR3 nucleotides are TGTGCCAGCAGTGAATCTTCGGCAGCTAACTATGGCTACACCTTC. It translates to CASSESSAANYGYTF.

This clonotype was detected only a few times. The rearrangement links TRBV5-6 to TRBJ2-1; 12 bases are shared with TRBD2. Per the germline V gene, CDR1 is SGHDT and CDR2 is YYEEEE. The CDR3 has 19 amino acids. The ends lost 0 bases at V and 9 bases at J; junction bases unmatched: 16. The CDR3 region has the DNA TGTGCCAGCAGCTTGGAGCTTGCGCCTAGCGGGGGGGCCGAGGGTGAGCAGTTCTTC. It specifies CASSLELAPSGGAEGEQFF.

The rearrangement uses TRBV10-3 and TRBJ1-2, with D possibly matching TRBD1 (5 bases). V was pared by 4 bases and J by 1 base, with 10 bases between. Germline lookup yields CDR1 ENHRY and CDR2 SYGVKD. There are 14 residues in the CDR3. CDR3 protein: CAISAGHSNYGYTF. The CDR3 nucleotides are TGTGCCATCAGTGCCGGACACAGTAACTATGGCTACACCTTC.

This clonotype was seen a few times. This chain uses TRBV19 with TRBJ2-2, with 7 bases that match TRBD1. The V gene's germline CDR1 is LNHDA and CDR2 SQIVND (reference sequence). This CDR3 region has 16 residues. V gave up 8 bases and J gave up 0 bases; unmatched junction bases: 9. CDR3 coding DNA: TGTGCCAGTCACCCAACAGGGGCACCGAACACCGGGGAGCTGTTTTTT. It specifies CASHPTGAPNTGELFF.

J is TRBJ2-7 and V is TRBV4-1; D is possibly TRBD1 or TRBD2 (5 bases each). V shed 1 base and J shed 4 bases, with 14 bases lying between them. The germline V gene encodes CDR1 MGHRA and CDR2 YSYEKL. The CDR3 totals 15 residues. The CDR3 loop reads CASSQGRRGPYEQYF. CDR3 bases: TGCGCCAGCAGCCAAGGGCGACGGGGCCCGTACGAGCAGTACTTC.

This clonotype was detected once. This chain uses TRBV29-1 with TRBJ1-1; the D is unclear. CDR1 is SQVTM and CDR2 is ANQGSEA in the germline V gene. This CDR3 has 12 residues. The germline V and J ends were trimmed by 4 bases and 8 bases, with 14 bases remaining between them. CDR3 region: CSVVLVSGEAFF. In DNA, the CDR3 is TGCAGCGTTGTTTTGGTTTCCGGGGAAGCTTTCTTT.

This sequence joins TRBV7-4 and TRBJ1-2; 8 bases fit TRBD1. The CDR3 is made up of 12 amino acids. The ends lost 8 bases at V and 9 bases at J; junction bases unmatched: 8. Germline CDR1 is SGHVT and CDR2 is SQSDAQ. CDR3: CASGQGGASYTF. CDR3 in DNA: TGTGCCAGCGGACAGGGCGGGGCCAGCTACACCTTC.

This clonotype has a handful of counts. CDR3 protein: CASSSVVGEGLYF. The CDR3 DNA follows: TGTGCCAGCAGCTCGGTGGTGGGGGAGGGGCTGTACTTC. The chain employs TRBV5-5 and TRBJ2-7; 7 nucleotides match TRBD2. This CDR3 region has 13 residues. The V gene's germline CDR1 is SGHKS and CDR2 YYEKEE (reference sequence). Losses at the gene ends were 3 bases for V and 12 bases for J; bases not matched to a gene: 12.

The genes are TRBV20-1 and TRBJ2-3, with D possibly being TRBD1 or TRBD2 (5 bases each). V was trimmed by 2 bases and J by 7 bases, leaving 25 bases between them. This CDR3 spans 17 amino acids. Germline V gene data show CDR1 as DFQATT and CDR2 as SNEGSKA (reference sequence). CDR3: CSARFRDRGKGPHTQYF. DNA for the CDR3: TGCAGTGCTAGATTTAGGGACCGGGGCAAAGGGCCCCATACGCAGTATTTT.

With respect to this clonotype: A much larger clone is a single base away; this may be a read error. V is TRBV7-8 and J is TRBJ2-5, with 7 nucleotides matching TRBD2. CDR3 size: 16 residues. CDR1 is SGHVS, CDR2 FQNEAQ, per germline. In DNA form, the CDR3 reads TGTACCAGCAGCTTAGACCCGGGGGGTAGCCAAGAGACCCAGTACTTC. Translating it yields CTSSLDPGGSQETQYF. The full variable domain, its missing parts supplied by reference TRBV7-8 and TRBJ2-5, is GAGVSQSPRYKVAKRGQDVALRCDPISGHVSLFWYQQALGQGPEFLTYFQNEAQLDKSGLPSDRFFAERPEGSVSTLKIQRTQQEDSAVYLCTSSLDPGGSQETQYFGPGTRLLVL.

This clonotype has ten or more counts. The J gene is TRBJ2-1, the V gene TRBV29-1; D is unclear. The CDR3 is made up of 12 amino acids. V was shortened by 5 bases and J by 5 bases, with 10 bases between the two germline ends. Germline CDR1 SQVTM, CDR2 ANQGSEA. The CDR3 spells CSVNPRNNEQFF. The CDR3 nucleotides are TGCAGCGTTAATCCCAGGAACAATGAGCAGTTCTTC.

A remark on this clonotype: A clone one base away is much larger, so this may be a read error. The chain combines TRBV5-1 with TRBJ2-1; D may match TRBD1 or TRBD2 (5 bases each). The CDR3 loop spans 14 amino acids. In germline, CDR1 is SGHRS, CDR2 YFSETQ. The CDR3 is CAGSSGTVNNEQFF. In nucleotides, the CDR3 is TGCGCCGGCAGCTCTGGGACGGTCAACAATGAGCAGTTCTTC.

Ten or more counts support this clonotype. The chain has TRBV20-1 and TRBJ1-2; 10 positions match TRBD1. Germline CDR1 DFQATT, CDR2 SNEGSKA (reference sequence). The CDR3 extends over 18 amino acids. Trimming removed 0 bases from V and 1 base from J; junction bases left unmatched: 11. CDR3 loop: CSARDLRGTGDDNYGYTF. In DNA form, the CDR3 reads TGCAGTGCTAGAGATTTAAGAGGGACAGGGGACGATAACTATGGCTACACCTTC.

A word on this clonotype: A much bigger clone sits one base away, suggesting this may be a read error. V and J are TRBV7-8 and TRBJ1-3; 9 nucleotides agree with TRBD1. This CDR3 spans 19 amino acids. Germline V gene lookup returns CDR1 SGHVS and CDR2 FQNEAQ. V gave up 3 bases and J gave up 1 base; unmatched junction bases: 13. Written as DNA, the CDR3 is TGTGCCAGCAGCTTCCCCGGGACAGGGAGCAAACGTTCTGGAAACACCATATATTTT. It translates to CASSFPGTGSKRSGNTIYF.

V gene TRBV7-6 combines with J gene TRBJ1-4; a possible D gene is TRBD1 (5 bases). The CDR3 spans 14 residues. Trimming stripped 6 bases from V and 8 bases from J, with 16 bases between. Germline-derived CDR1 and CDR2 are SGHVS and FNYEAQ. The CDR3 is CASRDAGGREKLFF. As DNA, the CDR3 is TGTGCCAGCAGGGACGCCGGGGGGAGAGAAAAACTGTTTTTT.

This clonotype was observed a handful of times. Written as DNA, the CDR3 is TGTGCCAGCAGCCCAGAGAGTTGGGGATACTACGAGCAGTACTTC. This sequence encodes CASSPESWGYYEQYF. The chain has TRBV7-9 and TRBJ2-7; D is unclear. CDR1 and CDR2 (germline): SEHNR, FQNEAQ (reference sequence). The germline V and J ends were trimmed by 5 bases and 3 bases, with 17 bases remaining between them. This CDR3 spans 15 amino acids.

The chain links TRBV7-9 to TRBJ2-5, with TRBD2 identical over 12 bases. The CDR3 is made up of 15 amino acids. Germline V gene sequence: CDR1 SEHNR, CDR2 FQNEAQ (reference sequence). Trimming took 4 bases from V and 5 from J; bases not matched to a gene: 5. The CDR3 DNA sequence: TGTGCCAGCAGCTGGACTAGCGGGGCGCGGGAGACCCAGTACTTC. Translated, it gives CASSWTSGARETQYF.

This clonotype has ten or more counts. The J gene is TRBJ1-2, the V gene TRBV7-8; TRBD1 agrees at 7 bases. CDR3 length equals 14 residues. CDR1 and CDR2 from the germline V gene are SGHVS and FQNEAQ. Trimming at V came to 4 bases and at J to 2 bases, leaving 4 bases not matched to a gene. As DNA, the CDR3 is TGTGCCAGCAGCTCAGGACAGGTGAACTATGGCTACACCTTC. This translates into CASSSGQVNYGYTF.

The rearrangement joins TRBV20-1 to TRBJ1-2; D gene unclear. V was pared by 0 bases and J by 2 bases, with 7 bases between. The CDR3 is 13 residues long. Germline V gene sequence: CDR1 DFQATT, CDR2 SNEGSKA (reference sequence). Here the CDR3 DNA reads TGCAGTGCTAGAGATACTAAAAACTATGGCTACACCTTC. It specifies CSARDTKNYGYTF.

This clonotype counts as large. This chain links TRBV7-2 with TRBJ2-7, with D perhaps assigned TRBD1 or TRBD2 (5 bases each). Trimming took 2 bases from V and 6 from J, leaving 17 bases between them. Germline V gene sequence: CDR1 SGHTA, CDR2 FQGNSA. This CDR3 region has 15 residues. The CDR3 DNA follows: TGTGCCAGCAGCTTAACTGTGCAGGGACGGCGCGAGCAGTACTTC. It codes for CASSLTVQGRREQYF.